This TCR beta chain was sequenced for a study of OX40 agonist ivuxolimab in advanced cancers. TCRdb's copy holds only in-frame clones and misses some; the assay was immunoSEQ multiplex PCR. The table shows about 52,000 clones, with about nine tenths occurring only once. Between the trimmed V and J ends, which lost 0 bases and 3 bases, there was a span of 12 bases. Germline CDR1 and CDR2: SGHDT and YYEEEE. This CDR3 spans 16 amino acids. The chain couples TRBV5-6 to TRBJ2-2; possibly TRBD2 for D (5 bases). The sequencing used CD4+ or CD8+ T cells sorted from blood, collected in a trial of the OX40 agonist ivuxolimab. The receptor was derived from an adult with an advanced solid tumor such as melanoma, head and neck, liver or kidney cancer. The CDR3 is CASSLVEGRYTGELFF. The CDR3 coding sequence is TGTGCCAGCAGCTTGGTAGAGGGCCGATACACCGGGGAGCTGTTTTTT.